A selection of T cell receptor beta chains follows, all from one sample in a study of Graves' ophthalmopathy and Graves' hyperthyroidism. Via MiXCR, TCRdb re-called the multiplex PCR reads, giving one row per CDR3 protein. The sample holds around 1.1 million distinct CDR3 sequences; about 36% are singletons and the top ten take roughly 11%. Material for sequencing was peripheral blood or thyroid tissue (not recorded which). The source of these receptors is an adult man with Graves' hyperthyroidism. CDR3s include the opening cysteine and the closing phenylalanine or tryptophan. Each record gives: clone size, D gene, V gene, J gene, CDR3 DNA, CDR3 protein. D genes are given only for firm matches. Clone size is given for some rows only: seen once, a few or many times, or a class if the clone is expanded.

size: few
D: TRBD1
V: TRBV30
J: TRBJ1-4
DNA: TGTGCCTGGAGTTACAGGGGGCATGAAAAACTGTTTTTT
CDR3: CAWSYRGHEKLFF

size: -
D: TRBD2
V: TRBV29-1
J: TRBJ2-2
DNA: TGCAGCGTTGAAAGAGCGGGAACCGGGGAGCTGTTTTTT
CDR3: CSVERAGTGELFF

size: many
D: TRBD1
V: TRBV7-2
J: TRBJ1-5
DNA: TGTGCCAGCAGCTCGGACAGGCTACAGCCCCAGCATTTT
CDR3: CASSSDRLQPQHF

size: many
D: -
V: TRBV10-3
J: TRBJ1-5
DNA: TGTGCCATCAGGGCCGGGAATAGCAATCAGCCCCAGCATTTT
CDR3: CAIRAGNSNQPQHF

size: -
D: -
V: TRBV7-9
J: TRBJ2-7
DNA: TGTGCCAGCAGCGGGGCTAGCGTGGCCGAGCAGTACTTC
CDR3: CASSGASVAEQYF

size: many
D: -
V: TRBV10-3
J: TRBJ1-2
DNA: TGTGCCATCGTGTCGCCCTTGAGTGATGGCTACACCTTC
CDR3: CAIVSPLSDGYTF

size: -
D: TRBD1
V: TRBV7-9
J: TRBJ2-5
DNA: TGTGCCAGCAGCCAAGATCCCGGGACAGGGGATTGGAGAGAGACCCAGTACTTC
CDR3: CASSQDPGTGDWRETQYF

size: -
D: -
V: TRBV9
J: TRBJ2-5
DNA: TGTGCCAGCAGGGGGATCCAAGAGACCCAGTACTTC
CDR3: CASRGIQETQYF

size: many
D: -
V: TRBV24-1
J: TRBJ1-5
DNA: TGTGCCACCGGAAATCAGGATCAGCCCCAGCATTTT
CDR3: CATGNQDQPQHF

size: -
D: -
V: TRBV7-8
J: TRBJ1-1
DNA: TGTGCCAGCAGCTTATCTTATCGGGGGGCTGAAGCTTTCTTT
CDR3: CASSLSYRGAEAFF

size: -
D: -
V: TRBV5-4
J: TRBJ2-2
DNA: TGTGCCAGCAGCTTGGCGTGGGGGAACACCGGGGAGCTGTTTTTT
CDR3: CASSLAWGNTGELFF

size: many
D: -
V: TRBV20-1
J: TRBJ1-5
DNA: TGCAGTGCTTTTACAGATTCATGGGGCAATCAGCCCCAGCATTTT
CDR3: CSAFTDSWGNQPQHF

size: -
D: -
V: TRBV10-3
J: TRBJ2-5
DNA: TGTGCCAGCAGTTACTCGCGGCTGCACCAAGAGACCCAGTACTTC
CDR3: CASSYSRLHQETQYF

size: -
D: TRBD1
V: TRBV15
J: TRBJ1-2
DNA: TGTGCCACCAGCAGAGATCCCCGGGACAGGGGAAGGGTCTATGGCTACACCTTC
CDR3: CATSRDPRDRGRVYGYTF

size: -
D: TRBD1
V: TRBV12-3/TRBV12-4
J: TRBJ1-1
DNA: TGTGCCAGCAGCTTCTCCGGGACAGGGGGTAGGAACACTGAAGCTTTCTTT
CDR3: CASSFSGTGGRNTEAFF

size: -
D: -
V: TRBV28
J: TRBJ2-5
DNA: TGTGCCAGCAGCCTTCGGACGGACCTACAAGAGACCCAGTACTTC
CDR3: CASSLRTDLQETQYF

size: many
D: TRBD1
V: TRBV2
J: TRBJ1-2
DNA: TGTGCCAGCAGGGGGGTACAAGGGACAGCGGGAGGCTACACCTTC
CDR3: CASRGVQGTAGGYTF

size: many
D: -
V: TRBV15
J: TRBJ1-1
DNA: TGTGCCACCAGCAGAGGGGGGGGGGAAACTGAAGCTTTCTTT
CDR3: CATSRGGGETEAFF

size: few
D: TRBD1
V: TRBV19
J: TRBJ1-4
DNA: TGTGCCAGTAGTCCCCCCGGACAGGGGGACGCTTTAAATGAAAAACTGTTTTTT
CDR3: CASSPPGQGDALNEKLFF

size: many
D: TRBD1
V: TRBV29-1
J: TRBJ1-1
DNA: TGCAGCGCCGGAACAGGGGCCATGAACACTGAAGCTTTCTTT
CDR3: CSAGTGAMNTEAFF

size: -
D: -
V: TRBV7-2
J: TRBJ2-7
DNA: TGTGCCAGCAGCTTTGACAGCCTGGGGTACGAGCAGTACTTC
CDR3: CASSFDSLGYEQYF

size: few
D: -
V: TRBV7-2
J: TRBJ1-5
DNA: TGTGCCAGCAGCTTAGATCCCGGTAAGGGTCAGCCCCAGCATTTT
CDR3: CASSLDPGKGQPQHF

size: many
D: -
V: TRBV9
J: TRBJ1-5
DNA: TGTGCCAGCAGTCCTGGACAGCGACATAGCAATCAGCCCCAGCATTTT
CDR3: CASSPGQRHSNQPQHF

size: -
D: -
V: TRBV27
J: TRBJ2-3
DNA: TGTGCCAGCAGTTTATCGAGAGGAGATACGCAGTATTTT
CDR3: CASSLSRGDTQYF

size: -
D: TRBD1
V: TRBV7-2
J: TRBJ1-5
DNA: TGTGCCAGCAGCGGAGAGACAGGGGCTCAGCCCCAGCATTTT
CDR3: CASSGETGAQPQHF

size: many
D: TRBD2
V: TRBV19
J: TRBJ2-2
DNA: TGTGCCACCACCCTTGCAGCGGGAGGGCCTTACACCGGGGAGCTGTTTTTT
CDR3: CATTLAAGGPYTGELFF

size: -
D: TRBD1
V: TRBV10-3
J: TRBJ1-1
DNA: TGTGCCATCAGGGGGACAGGACAGGTTGCTTTCTTT
CDR3: CAIRGTGQVAFF

size: -
D: TRBD1
V: TRBV11-2
J: TRBJ2-7
DNA: TGTGCCAGCAGCTTAGTTTGGGACAGGGCTTTAGGCGAGCAGTACTTC
CDR3: CASSLVWDRALGEQYF

size: many
D: -
V: TRBV10-3
J: TRBJ2-2
DNA: TGTGCCACCTGGCGCTCAACGAACACCGGGGAGCTGTTTTTT
CDR3: CATWRSTNTGELFF

size: few
D: -
V: TRBV12-3/TRBV12-4
J: TRBJ1-5
DNA: TGTGCCAGCAGTTTAGACCGGGGCCAGGGCAGTCAGCCCCAGCATTTT
CDR3: CASSLDRGQGSQPQHF

size: -
D: TRBD2
V: TRBV11-2
J: TRBJ2-3
DNA: TGTGCCAGCAGCTCCGGGACTAGCAGCACAGATACGCAGTATTTT
CDR3: CASSSGTSSTDTQYF

size: few
D: TRBD1
V: TRBV20-1
J: TRBJ1-3
DNA: TGCAGTGCTAGAGAAGACAGGGGGCTAGGAAACACCATATATTTT
CDR3: CSAREDRGLGNTIYF

size: -
D: TRBD1
V: TRBV7-2
J: TRBJ2-2
DNA: TGTGCCAGCAGCTTGGGGAGGACAGGGGACACCGGGGAGCTGTTTTTT
CDR3: CASSLGRTGDTGELFF

size: once
D: TRBD1
V: TRBV10-3
J: TRBJ1-5
DNA: TGTGCCACCAGCCCAGGGGGCGGATACAATCAGCCCCAGCATTTT
CDR3: CATSPGGGYNQPQHF

size: -
D: TRBD2
V: TRBV5-1
J: TRBJ2-7
DNA: TGCGCCAGCAGCTCAGGACTAGCGGGGCCGCTCGAGCAGTACTTC
CDR3: CASSSGLAGPLEQYF

size: -
D: -
V: TRBV12-3/TRBV12-4
J: TRBJ2-5
DNA: TGTGCCAGCAGTTTAGTGGAAAAGGGGGTACGGCCCCAGTACTTC
CDR3: CASSLVEKGVRPQYF

size: -
D: -
V: TRBV6-6
J: TRBJ1-1
DNA: TGTGCCAGCACTATGGGGTTTTTTGGGGGTGAACTGAACACTGAAGCTTTCTTT
CDR3: CASTMGFFGGELNTEAFF

size: -
D: -
V: TRBV20-1
J: TRBJ1-2
DNA: TGCAGTGCTAGTAGAGGGGATGATGGCTACACCTTC
CDR3: CSASRGDDGYTF

size: -
D: -
V: TRBV19
J: TRBJ2-2
DNA: TGTGCCAGTAGTATGAATGAGAACACCGGGGAGCTGTTTTTT
CDR3: CASSMNENTGELFF

size: -
D: -
V: TRBV5-5
J: TRBJ1-1
DNA: TGTGCCAGCAGCCTGGAGAGGGTTAAGACTGAAGCTTTCTTT
CDR3: CASSLERVKTEAFF

size: -
D: TRBD1
V: TRBV12-3/TRBV12-4
J: TRBJ1-5
DNA: TGTGCCAGCACCCAACAGGGGTCGGAGCCCCAGCATTTT
CDR3: CASTQQGSEPQHF

size: many
D: -
V: TRBV7-9
J: TRBJ1-1
DNA: TGTGCCAGCATCGATACCCTTTCCCCGAAATTAGACAGTTACACTGAAGCTTTCTTT
CDR3: CASIDTLSPKLDSYTEAFF